This paragraph reports one TCR beta chain. Its antigen remains unidentified. The data belong to a study of T cell responses to AZD1222 COVID-19 vaccine. Points from the study as a whole: The study found vaccine-associated CD4 TCRs spanning spike, dominant at 160-218 and 743-854. In all cases, repertoires were sampled only after the peak T cell response. The number of AZD1222 recipients seropositive at baseline was only five to seven.

There are 14 residues in the CDR3. The germline V and J ends were trimmed by 4 bases and 0 bases, with 10 bases remaining between them. The germline V gene encodes CDR1 SGHNT and CDR2 YYREEE (reference sequence). Pooling covered second doses at about 4 or about 12 weeks. Clones were sequenced by immunoSEQ multiplex PCR, and TCRdb holds only the in-frame ones, with some missing. The sample lists 65,000 to 70,000 clones; roughly four fifths were seen once. The rearrangement uses TRBV5-4 and TRBJ1-2; possibly TRBD1 for D (6 bases). The TCR comes from an adult who received the AZD1222 COVID-19 vaccine. Here the sequenced sample was peripheral blood, taken 28 days after the second AZD1222 dose. This chain's CDR3 is CASSRDNANYGYTF. CDR3 in DNA: TGTGCCAGCAGCCGGGACAATGCTAACTATGGCTACACCTTC.